The following is a T cell receptor (beta chain) sequence with its context. What it recognizes is unknown. These data belong to a study of T cells in narcolepsy. About the research overall: Enrolled donors included narcolepsy type 1 or type 2 patients and healthy controls.

General study points: HCRT-specific and TRIB2-specific autoreactive clonotypes appeared among same-patient CSF and blood CD4+ clonotypes. Reportedly, autoreactive clonotypes were serially detected in patients' blood but not controls'.

The table came from immunoSEQ multiplex PCR; TCRdb's copy has only in-frame clones and leaves some out. The table records roughly 20,000 clones, roughly four fifths of them present only once. Trimming took 5 bases from V and 4 from J; bases not matched to a gene: 7. CDR3 length equals 14 residues. CDR1 and CDR2 from the germline V gene are SGHTA and FQGNSA. The TCR was taken from a human donor in good health. The source material was memory (CD45RA-) CD4+ T cells from blood. The V and J genes are TRBV7-2 and TRBJ1-2, with TRBD1 matching over 7 bases. This chain's CDR3 is CASSEQGNSYGYTF. The CDR3 bases are TGTGCCAGCAGCGAACAGGGGAACAGCTATGGCTACACCTTC.